This T cell receptor (beta chain) was recorded in a study of T cells in Graves' hyperthyroidism and ophthalmopathy. In this sample, this clonotype turned up many times. From RNA transcripts, TCR beta CDR3 regions were amplified. Researchers ran a first-round RT-PCR on the TCR CDR3 using the HTBI primer set. TCRdb re-derived calls from the multiplex PCR reads in MiXCR, one entry per CDR3 protein. The table records 350,000 or so distinct CDR3 sequences, 15% to 20% of them present only once. The sample taken for sequencing was blood. The receptor comes from a woman between 40 and 50 years old with Graves' ophthalmopathy.

The CDR3 spells CASSSYYGYTF. In nucleotides, the CDR3 is TGCGCCAGCAGCTCCTACTATGGCTACACCTTC. V usage is TRBV4-1 and J usage is TRBJ1-2; unclear D gene. The CDR3 sequence is 11 residues long. V was shortened by 5 bases and J by 3 bases, with 4 bases between the two germline ends. Looked up from germline, CDR1 is MGHRA and CDR2 is YSYEKL.